The 26 T cell receptor beta chains given below trace back to one sample, sequenced in a study of blood T cell repertoires in COVID-19. Libraries were prepared by immunoSEQ multiplex PCR; TCRdb keeps only in-frame clonotypes and omits some of them. The repertoire holds approximately 190,000 clones, with roughly 84% as singletons. Material for sequencing was peripheral blood. The receptors come from a woman in her forties who had recovered from COVID-19.

The chain has TRBV24-1 and TRBJ1-4; D might be TRBD1 (5 bases). V shed 4 bases and J shed 8 bases, with 19 bases lying between them. CDR3 size: 16 residues. CDR1 and CDR2 from the germline V gene are KGHDR and SFDVKD. CDR3 DNA: TGTGCCACCAGTGAGACGCCGGGGGAAGGAGGCGAAAAACTGTTTTTT. This codes for CATSETPGEGGEKLFF.

V gene TRBV11-1 combines with J gene TRBJ2-5, with D maybe TRBD2 (6 bases). The CDR3 covers 15 residues. Germline V CDR1 and CDR2: SGHAT, FQDESV (reference sequence). V lost 5 bases and J 4 bases, leaving 17 bases between the germline ends. The CDR3 DNA reads as TGTGCCAGCAGCCCAAGCGGGTTCCCGGGAGAGACCCAGTACTTC. It specifies CASSPSGFPGETQYF.

The gene calls are TRBV11-2 and TRBJ2-5, with TRBD2 matching over 10 bases. Unmatched junction bases numbered 6, after V lost 4 bases and J lost 4 bases. Germline lookup yields CDR1 SGHAT and CDR2 FQNNGV. The CDR3 has 15 amino acids. Here the CDR3 DNA reads TGTGCCAGCAGCTACAGCGGGAGGGCCTTAGAGACCCAGTACTTC. This sequence encodes CASSYSGRALETQYF.

The V gene is TRBV9, the J gene TRBJ2-1, with TRBD2 matching over 7 bases. CDR1 and CDR2 (germline): SGDLS, YYNGEE. With V trimmed by 4 bases and J by 5 bases, 12 bases remained unmatched. The CDR3 is made up of 16 amino acids. The CDR3 DNA reads as TGTGCCAGCAGCCCCCGGGATTCTAGCGGAGACAATGAGCAGTTCTTC. It codes for CASSPRDSSGDNEQFF.

V usage is TRBV6-5 and J usage is TRBJ2-3; D may be TRBD1 (6 bases). The CDR3 consists of 16 residues. The germline gives CDR1 MNHEY, CDR2 SVGAGI. V shed 2 bases and J shed 5 bases, with 17 bases lying between them. CDR3 loop: CASSYLPGVPQDTQYF. The CDR3 bases are TGTGCCAGCAGTTACCTACCAGGGGTCCCACAAGATACGCAGTATTTT.

The chain recombines TRBV30 with TRBJ1-4; 10 bases agree with TRBD1. CDR1 and CDR2 (germline): GTSNPN, SVGIG (reference sequence). The CDR3 loop spans 16 amino acids. With V trimmed by 0 bases and J by 6 bases, 7 bases remained unmatched. The DNA of the CDR3 is TGTGCCTGGAGTGTTACAAGGACAGGGGGAGATGAAAAACTGTTTTTT. Translating it yields CAWSVTRTGGDEKLFF.

This clone occurred once. The chain is built from TRBV13 and TRBJ2-7; no clear D. Between the trimmed V and J ends, which lost 5 bases and 1 base, there was a span of 3 bases. CDR1 is PRHDT, CDR2 FYEKMQ, per germline (reference sequence). The CDR3 spans 11 residues. CDR3 residues: CASSLSYEQYF. CDR3 nucleotides: TGTGCCAGCAGCCTTTCCTACGAGCAGTACTTC.

The chain is built from TRBV18 and TRBJ1-6; TRBD1 matches at 7 bases. The CDR3 contains 13 residues. Germline V CDR1 and CDR2: KGHSH, LQKENI. The V gene end was trimmed by 8 bases and the J gene end by 4 bases; junction bases not matched to a gene: 2. The CDR3 is CASTGQYNSPLHF. The CDR3 coding sequence is TGTGCCAGCACGGGACAGTATAATTCACCCCTCCACTTT.

The V gene is TRBV12-3 or TRBV12-4, the J gene TRBJ1-6, with D possibly being TRBD1 (5 bases). The ends were cut back, 6 bases at V and 10 bases at J, with 13 bases in the middle. There are 13 residues in the CDR3. The CDR3 nucleotides read TGTGCCAGCAGCCGCAGGGAGGGCTCACCCCTCCACTTT. As protein: CASSRREGSPLHF.

This chain connects TRBV30 to TRBJ2-7, with 14 bases that match TRBD2. With 3 bases clipped from V and 6 bases from J, the junction kept 4 bases outside the gene matches. The germline gives CDR1 GTSNPN, CDR2 SVGIG (reference sequence). The length of the CDR3 is 14 residues. CDR3 sequence reads: CAWRGTSGSFEQYF. The CDR3 DNA sequence: TGTGCCTGGAGGGGGACTAGCGGGAGTTTCGAGCAGTACTTC.

The J gene is TRBJ1-1, the V gene TRBV29-1, with no clear D. The length of the CDR3 is 12 residues. Germline V gives CDR1 SQVTM, CDR2 ANQGSEA. Deletions cut 7 bases from V and 1 base from J, with 10 bases between. CDR3 protein: CSAHPRNTEAFF. The DNA for the CDR3 is TGCAGCGCCCACCCCAGGAACACTGAAGCTTTCTTT.

The chain links TRBV27 to TRBJ2-1; D perhaps matches TRBD2 (5 bases). CDR3 length: 13 residues. Trimming removed 6 bases from V and 7 bases from J, with 13 bases in between. Germline V gene lookup returns CDR1 MNHEY and CDR2 SMNVEV (reference sequence). The CDR3 spells CASSTFSGNEQFF. In DNA, the CDR3 is TGTGCCAGCAGCACCTTCAGCGGAAATGAGCAGTTCTTC.

The chain recombines TRBV5-8 with TRBJ2-5; D unresolved. The length of the CDR3 is 13 residues. Trimming pared 8 bases from V and 5 bases from J, leaving 16 bases between. The germline CDR1 and CDR2 sequences are SGHTS and YDEGEE. CDR3 residues: CASPRGSWETQYF. CDR3 in DNA: TGTGCCAGTCCCAGAGGAAGCTGGGAGACCCAGTACTTC. Full variable domain (missing parts from reference TRBV5-8 and TRBJ2-5): EAGVTQSPTHLIKTRGQQATLRCSPISGHTSVYWYQQALGLGLQFLLWYDEGEERNRGNFPPRFSGRQFPNYSSELNVNALELEDSALYLCASPRGSWETQYFGPGTRLLVL.

The J gene is TRBJ1-5, the V gene TRBV4-2, with a possible D match to TRBD1 (6 bases). Germline CDR1 is LGHNA and CDR2 is YNFKEQ. The CDR3 has 15 amino acids. Trimming removed 1 base at V and 3 bases at J, with 10 bases between. The CDR3 spells CASSQVGGPNQPQHF. In nucleotides, the CDR3 is TGTGCCAGCAGCCAAGTCGGGGGGCCCAATCAGCCCCAGCATTTT.

The J gene is TRBJ1-1, the V gene TRBV27; a weak D match, TRBD1 (6 bases). V was pared by 5 bases and J by 6 bases, with 13 bases between. Germline lookup yields CDR1 MNHEY and CDR2 SMNVEV (reference sequence). The CDR3 has 13 amino acids. This CDR3 is CASSPTGLAEAFF. CDR3 bases: TGTGCCAGCAGTCCAACAGGGTTGGCTGAAGCTTTCTTT.

The gene calls are TRBV6-5 and TRBJ2-1; D remains unclear. The CDR3 runs to 14 residues. Trimming took 6 bases from V and 4 from J, leaving 13 bases between them. Per germline, CDR1 MNHEY and CDR2 SVGAGI. The CDR3 DNA reads TGTGCCAGCAGCCGGAGACCTACATACAATGAGCAGTTCTTC. Translating gives CASSRRPTYNEQFF.

This clone has only one observation. This chain links TRBV5-4 with TRBJ1-1; D is uncertain. CDR1 SGHNT and CDR2 YYREEE come from the germline V gene (reference sequence). Trimming stripped 5 bases from V and 4 bases from J, with 18 bases between. This CDR3 spans 15 amino acids. The CDR3 DNA sequence: TGTGCCAGCAGTCCTCCTTCGGGGTGGAGCACTGAAGCTTTCTTT. This codes for CASSPPSGWSTEAFF.

CDR3: CASRDQGATEAFF. The CDR3 DNA reads as TGTGCCAGCAGGGACCAGGGGGCTACTGAAGCTTTCTTT. The chain combines TRBV6-5 with TRBJ1-1, with 8 bases lining up with TRBD1. Per germline, CDR1 MNHEY and CDR2 SVGAGI. After removal of 6 bases from V and 5 bases from J, the junction contained 5 bases not matched to a gene. The CDR3 is made up of 13 amino acids.

The chain has TRBV3-1 (or the pseudogene TRBV3-2) and TRBJ2-7; possibly TRBD1 for D (6 bases). Germline CDR1 is LGHDT and CDR2 is YNNKEL (reference sequence). The V gene lost 0 bases and the J gene lost 3 bases, with 12 bases spanning the gap. The CDR3 sequence is 15 residues long. The CDR3 region has the DNA TGTGCCAGCAGCCAAGACTGGACAGCCGACTACGAGCAGTACTTC. As protein: CASSQDWTADYEQYF.

The rearrangement links TRBV6-4 to TRBJ2-3; D perhaps matches TRBD2 (6 bases). Trimming removed 6 bases from V and 4 bases from J, with 11 bases in between. The CDR3 has 13 residues. Germline V gene lookup returns CDR1 MRHNA and CDR2 SNTAGT. CDR3 residues: CASRGLKADTQYF. In nucleotides, the CDR3 is TGTGCCAGCAGGGGACTTAAGGCAGATACGCAGTATTTT.

The V gene is TRBV5-6, the J gene TRBJ1-5; D uncertain. Between the trimmed V and J ends, which lost 4 bases and 7 bases, there was a span of 15 bases. Germline V gene sequence: CDR1 SGHDT, CDR2 YYEEEE. The CDR3 has 14 amino acids. The CDR3 protein is CASSRTVPRQPQHF. CDR3 DNA: TGTGCCAGCAGCCGTACGGTTCCGAGGCAGCCCCAGCATTTT.

The V and J genes are TRBV7-9 and TRBJ1-2; 8 positions agree with TRBD1. J gave up 5 bases and V 1 base, and 3 bases lay outside the gene matches. There are 14 residues in the CDR3. CDR1 is SEHNR and CDR2 is FQNEAQ in the germline V gene (reference sequence). The CDR3: CASSLGTGPYGYTF. The CDR3 nucleotides read TGTGCCAGCAGCTTAGGGACAGGGCCTTATGGCTACACCTTC.

The gene calls are TRBV4-3 and TRBJ1-5, with 9 nucleotides matching TRBD1. Trimming took 5 bases from V and 6 from J; bases not matched to a gene: 8. The CDR3 runs 15 residues. Germline values: CDR1 LGHNA, CDR2 YSLEER. The CDR3 DNA is TGCGCCAGCAGCAGAAGGACAGGGGACGGTCAGCCCCAGCATTTT. It is translated as CASSRRTGDGQPQHF.

V usage is TRBV7-2 and J usage is TRBJ1-4; D unresolved. The CDR3 has 14 residues. Trimming pared 2 bases from V and 4 bases from J, leaving 8 bases between. The germline gives CDR1 SGHTA, CDR2 FQGNSA. CDR3 nucleotide sequence: TGTGCCAGCAGCTTACCCTTCCTTAATGAAAAACTGTTTTTT. Protein product: CASSLPFLNEKLFF. Using reference TRBV7-2 and TRBJ1-4 for the parts outside the CDR3, the full variable domain is GAGVSQSPSNKVTEKGKDVELRCDPISGHTALYWYRQSLGQGLEFLIYFQGNSAPDKSGLPSDRFSAERTGGSVSTLTIQRTQQEDSAVYLCASSLPFLNEKLFFGSGTQLSVL.

J is TRBJ2-2 and V is TRBV19, with a tentative D call TRBD1 (6 bases). This CDR3 is built from 15 residues. V shed 3 bases and J shed 1 base, with 9 bases lying between them. Germline V gives CDR1 LNHDA, CDR2 SQIVND (reference sequence). The CDR3 DNA follows: TGTGCCAGTAGTATCACGGGACAGAACACCGGGGAGCTGTTTTTT. It codes for CASSITGQNTGELFF.

The chain has TRBV28 and TRBJ2-6; maybe TRBD1 (5 bases). This CDR3 contains 19 residues. Trimming took off 3 bases at V and 0 bases at J, with 18 bases between the two ends. CDR1 is MDHEN, CDR2 SYDVKM, per germline. CDR3 bases: TGTGCCAGCAGTTTGTCTTGGGGCAGGGCGTTCTCTGGGGCCAACGTCCTGACTTTC. Its protein is CASSLSWGRAFSGANVLTF.